This T cell receptor (beta chain) originates from a study of blood T cell repertoires in COVID-19. Germline V lookup: CDR1 LNHDA, CDR2 SQIVND (reference sequence). The CDR3 consists of 13 residues. Trimming removed 3 bases at V and 3 bases at J, with 8 bases between. Generated by immunoSEQ multiplex PCR, the TCRdb table keeps only in-frame clones and is missing some. The repertoire includes 250,000 to 350,000 clones, 70% to 85% of them detected once, and 1.4% to 1.5% sits in the top ten. The sample taken for sequencing was peripheral blood. The chain employs TRBV19 and TRBJ2-5; D remains unclear. The clonotype originates from a human donor with COVID-19, enrolled during active disease. The donor label of this sample is uncertain. The CDR3 nucleotides read TGTGCCAGTAGTATTCGGCAGGAAGAGACCCAGTACTTC. Translated: CASSIRQEETQYF.